A selection of T cell receptor beta chains follows, all from one sample in a study of T cell responses to AZD1222 COVID-19 vaccine. Sequenced by immunoSEQ multiplex PCR; TCRdb stores in-frame clones only, minus some. The table has roughly 120,000 clones, around 89% seen once. The specimen comprised peripheral blood, sampled 28 days after the second AZD1222 dose. These receptors originate from an adult who received the AZD1222 COVID-19 vaccine. The CDR3 runs from the conserved cysteine through the conserved F or W. A D gene is named only where the DNA matches it firmly. Not all rows give a size; the values are once, few, many and, for expanded clones, a class.

J gene: TRBJ2-7; clone size: .; D gene: .; V gene: TRBV27; CDR3 protein: CASSFGPTYEQYF; CDR3 DNA: TGTGCCAGCAGTTTCGGACCGACCTACGAGCAGTACTTC
J gene: TRBJ2-2; clone size: .; D gene: .; V gene: TRBV5-4; CDR3 protein: CASSLPQSGPGELFF; CDR3 DNA: TGTGCCAGCAGCTTGCCGCAAAGTGGTCCCGGGGAGCTGTTTTTT
J gene: TRBJ1-1; clone size: .; D gene: .; V gene: TRBV4-1; CDR3 protein: CASSQEETNTEAFF; CDR3 DNA: TGCGCCAGCAGCCAAGAGGAGACGAACACTGAAGCTTTCTTT
J gene: TRBJ2-5; clone size: .; D gene: .; V gene: TRBV6-5; CDR3 protein: CASSLAYQETQYF; CDR3 DNA: TGTGCCAGCAGCCTAGCGTACCAAGAGACCCAGTACTTC
J gene: TRBJ2-7; clone size: .; D gene: TRBD1; V gene: TRBV5-1; CDR3 protein: CASRPGQGGYEQYF; CDR3 DNA: TGCGCCAGCAGACCCGGACAGGGTGGCTACGAGCAGTACTTC
J gene: TRBJ2-6; clone size: .; D gene: TRBD1; V gene: TRBV5-4; CDR3 protein: CASSSPGQSSGANVLTF; CDR3 DNA: TGTGCCAGCAGCTCGCCGGGACAGAGCTCTGGGGCCAACGTCCTGACTTTC
J gene: TRBJ1-1; clone size: once; D gene: .; V gene: TRBV28; CDR3 protein: CASRQRVSGAFF; CDR3 DNA: TGTGCCAGCAGGCAACGGGTGTCGGGAGCTTTCTTT
J gene: TRBJ2-2; clone size: .; D gene: TRBD1; V gene: TRBV6-5; CDR3 protein: CATEKGAFGGELFF; CDR3 DNA: TGTGCCACCGAGAAGGGGGCGTTCGGCGGGGAGCTGTTTTTT
J gene: TRBJ1-6; clone size: .; D gene: TRBD1; V gene: TRBV7-2; CDR3 protein: CASSLATGGNSPLHF; CDR3 DNA: TGTGCCAGCAGCTTAGCAACAGGGGGGAATTCACCCCTCCACTTT
J gene: TRBJ1-2; clone size: .; D gene: TRBD1; V gene: TRBV5-1; CDR3 protein: CASSLNPGQGYGYTF; CDR3 DNA: TGCGCCAGCAGCTTAAACCCGGGACAGGGATATGGCTACACCTTC
J gene: TRBJ2-2; clone size: once; D gene: .; V gene: TRBV1; CDR3 protein: CTSSQETTSGDNTGELFF; CDR3 DNA: TGCACCAGCAGCCAAGAAACCACTAGCGGGGACAACACCGGGGAGCTGTTTTTT
J gene: TRBJ2-7; clone size: .; D gene: .; V gene: TRBV19; CDR3 protein: CASSGGTGFHEQYF; CDR3 DNA: TGTGCCAGTAGTGGGGGCACCGGTTTCCACGAGCAGTACTTC